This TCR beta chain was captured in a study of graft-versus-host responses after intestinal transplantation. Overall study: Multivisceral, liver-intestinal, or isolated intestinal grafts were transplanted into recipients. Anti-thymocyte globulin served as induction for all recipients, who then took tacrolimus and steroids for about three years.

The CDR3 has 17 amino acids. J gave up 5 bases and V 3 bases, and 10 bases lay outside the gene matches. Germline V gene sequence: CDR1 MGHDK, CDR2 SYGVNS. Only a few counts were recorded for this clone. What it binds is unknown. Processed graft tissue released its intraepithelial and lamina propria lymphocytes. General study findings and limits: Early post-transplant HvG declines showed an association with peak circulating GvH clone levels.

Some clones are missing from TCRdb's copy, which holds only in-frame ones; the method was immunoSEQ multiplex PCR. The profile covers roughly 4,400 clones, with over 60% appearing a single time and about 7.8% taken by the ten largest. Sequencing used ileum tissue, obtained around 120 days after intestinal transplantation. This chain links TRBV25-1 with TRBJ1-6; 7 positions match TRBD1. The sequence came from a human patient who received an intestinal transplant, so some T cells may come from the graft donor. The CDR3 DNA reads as TGTGCCAGCAGTGATCACCCGGACAGGTCTAATAATTCACCCCTCCACTTT. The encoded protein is CASSDHPDRSNNSPLHF.